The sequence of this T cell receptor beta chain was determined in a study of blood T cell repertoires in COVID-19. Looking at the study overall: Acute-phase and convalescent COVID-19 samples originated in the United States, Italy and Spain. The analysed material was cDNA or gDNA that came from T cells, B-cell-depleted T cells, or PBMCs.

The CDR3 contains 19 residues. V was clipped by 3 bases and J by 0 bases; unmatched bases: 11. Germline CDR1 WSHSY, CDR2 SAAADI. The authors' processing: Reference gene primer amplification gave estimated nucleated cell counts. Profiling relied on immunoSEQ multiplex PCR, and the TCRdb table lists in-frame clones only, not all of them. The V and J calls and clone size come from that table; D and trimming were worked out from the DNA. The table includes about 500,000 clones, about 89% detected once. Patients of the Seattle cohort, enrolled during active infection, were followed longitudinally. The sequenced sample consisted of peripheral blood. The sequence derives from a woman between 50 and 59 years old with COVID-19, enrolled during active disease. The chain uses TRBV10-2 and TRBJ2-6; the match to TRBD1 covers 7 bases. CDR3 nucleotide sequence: TGCGCCAGCAGTGATCCTACCGGACAGGCTTACTCTGGGGCCAACGTCCTGACTTTC. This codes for CASSDPTGQAYSGANVLTF.